What follows describes a single TCR beta chain. Its antigen is unknown. The record originates from a study of T cell responses to AZD1222 COVID-19 vaccine. Study-wide points: Among AZD1222 vaccinees, only six were seropositive at baseline.

The study pooled second doses at about 4 or about 12 weeks. This table comes from immunoSEQ multiplex PCR, and its TCRdb copy is limited to in-frame clones, with some not included. The sample records around 80,000 clones, 80% to 90% being singletons. The receptor's source is an adult who received the AZD1222 COVID-19 vaccine. The sequenced sample was peripheral blood, obtained 28 days after the second AZD1222 dose.

The chain's CDR3 is CASTLGINYGYTF. The CDR3 DNA reads TGTGCCAGCACTCTGGGGATTAACTATGGCTACACCTTC. The J gene is TRBJ1-2, the V gene TRBV6-5; unclear D gene. CDR3 length equals 13 residues. Germline loops: CDR1 MNHEY, CDR2 SVGAGI. Trimming removed 7 bases from V and 1 base from J, with 10 bases in between.